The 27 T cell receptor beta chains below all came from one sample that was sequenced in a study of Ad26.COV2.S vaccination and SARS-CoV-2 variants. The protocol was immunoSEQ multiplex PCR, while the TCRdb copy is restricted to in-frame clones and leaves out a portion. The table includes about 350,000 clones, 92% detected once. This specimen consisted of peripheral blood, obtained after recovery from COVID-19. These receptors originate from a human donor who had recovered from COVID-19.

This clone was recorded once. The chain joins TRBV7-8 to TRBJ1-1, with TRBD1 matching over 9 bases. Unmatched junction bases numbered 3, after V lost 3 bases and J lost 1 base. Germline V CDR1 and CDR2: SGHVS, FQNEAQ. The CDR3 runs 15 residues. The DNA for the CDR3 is TGTGCCAGCAGCTTCCGGGACAGGGCGAACACTGAAGCTTTCTTT. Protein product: CASSFRDRANTEAFF.

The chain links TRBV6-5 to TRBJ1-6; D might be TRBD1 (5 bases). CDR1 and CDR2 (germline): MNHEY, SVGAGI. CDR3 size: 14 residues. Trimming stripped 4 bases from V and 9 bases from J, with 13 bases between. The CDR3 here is CASSFSDTLSPLHF. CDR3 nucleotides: TGTGCCAGCAGTTTTTCGGACACCCTTTCACCCCTCCACTTT.

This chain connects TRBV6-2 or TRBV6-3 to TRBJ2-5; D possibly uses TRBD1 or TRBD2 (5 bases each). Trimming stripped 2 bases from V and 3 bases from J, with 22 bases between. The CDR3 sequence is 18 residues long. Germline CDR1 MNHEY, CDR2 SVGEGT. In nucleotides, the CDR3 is TGTGCCAGCAGTTACCGCGCCCCCGGGACGCAAGGCAAAGAGACCCAGTACTTC. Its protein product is CASSYRAPGTQGKETQYF.

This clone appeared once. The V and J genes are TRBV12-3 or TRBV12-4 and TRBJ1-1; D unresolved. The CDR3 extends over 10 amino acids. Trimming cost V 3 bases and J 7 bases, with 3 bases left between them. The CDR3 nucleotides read TGTGCCAGCAGTTTGCGTGAAGCTTTCTTT. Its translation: CASSLREAFF.

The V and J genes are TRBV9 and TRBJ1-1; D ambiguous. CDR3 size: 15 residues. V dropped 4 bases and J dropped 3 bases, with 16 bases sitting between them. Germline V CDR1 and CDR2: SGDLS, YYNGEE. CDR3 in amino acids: CASSPHTAIHTEAFF. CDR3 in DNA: TGTGCCAGCAGCCCCCATACAGCCATCCACACTGAAGCTTTCTTT.

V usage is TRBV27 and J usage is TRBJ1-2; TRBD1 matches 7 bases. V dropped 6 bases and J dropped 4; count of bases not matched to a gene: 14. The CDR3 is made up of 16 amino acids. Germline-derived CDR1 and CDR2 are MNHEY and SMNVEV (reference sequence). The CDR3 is CASSPGTAGSSYGYTF. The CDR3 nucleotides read TGTGCCAGCAGCCCCGGGACAGCCGGTAGCAGCTATGGCTACACCTTC.

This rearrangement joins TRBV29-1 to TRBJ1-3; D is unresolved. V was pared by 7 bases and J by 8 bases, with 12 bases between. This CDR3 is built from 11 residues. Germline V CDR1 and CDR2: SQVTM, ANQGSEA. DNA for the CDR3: TGCAGCGCTCCCGTTTTAGACACCATATATTTT. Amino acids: CSAPVLDTIYF.

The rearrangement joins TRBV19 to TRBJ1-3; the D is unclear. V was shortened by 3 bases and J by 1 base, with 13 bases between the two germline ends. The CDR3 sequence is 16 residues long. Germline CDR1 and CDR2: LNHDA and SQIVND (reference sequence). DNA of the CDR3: TGTGCCAGTAGTATTCGCCTCGCCGTTTCTGGAAACACCATATATTTT. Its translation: CASSIRLAVSGNTIYF.

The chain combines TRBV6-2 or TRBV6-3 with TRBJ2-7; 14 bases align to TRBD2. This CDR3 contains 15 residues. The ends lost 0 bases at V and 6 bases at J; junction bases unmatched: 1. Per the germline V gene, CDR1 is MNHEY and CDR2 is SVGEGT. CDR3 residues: CASSYSTSGGAEQYF. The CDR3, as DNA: TGTGCCAGCAGTTACTCGACTAGCGGGGGGGCCGAGCAGTACTTC.

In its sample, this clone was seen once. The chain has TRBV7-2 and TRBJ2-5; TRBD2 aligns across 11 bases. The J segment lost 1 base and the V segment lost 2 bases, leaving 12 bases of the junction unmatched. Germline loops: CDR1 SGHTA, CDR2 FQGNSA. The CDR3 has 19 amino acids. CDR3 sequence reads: CASSLRATLAGGRQETQYF. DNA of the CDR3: TGTGCCAGCAGCTTAAGGGCAACATTAGCGGGGGGGCGCCAAGAGACCCAGTACTTC.

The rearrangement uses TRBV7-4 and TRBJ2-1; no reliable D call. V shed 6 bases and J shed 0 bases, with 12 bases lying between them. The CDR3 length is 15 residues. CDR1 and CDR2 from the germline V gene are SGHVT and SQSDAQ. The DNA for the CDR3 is TGTGCCAGCAGGGTGGCGTCGGGCTCCTACAATGAGCAGTTCTTC. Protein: CASRVASGSYNEQFF.

CDR3 DNA sequence: TGTGCCAGCAGCCAAGAATCAGGGGGGGCAGGAGATACGCAGTATTTT. Translating it yields CASSQESGGAGDTQYF. J is TRBJ2-3 and V is TRBV4-2; D possibly matches TRBD1 or TRBD2 (7 bases each). Trimming removed 0 bases from V and 5 bases from J, with 15 bases in between. There are 16 residues in the CDR3. The germline gives CDR1 LGHNA, CDR2 YNFKEQ.

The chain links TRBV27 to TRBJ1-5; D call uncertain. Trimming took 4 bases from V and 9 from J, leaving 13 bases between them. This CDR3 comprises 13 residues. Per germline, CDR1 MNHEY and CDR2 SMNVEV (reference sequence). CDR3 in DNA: TGTGCCAGCAGTTATAAAGGCGGTCGGCCCCAGCATTTT. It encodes CASSYKGGRPQHF.

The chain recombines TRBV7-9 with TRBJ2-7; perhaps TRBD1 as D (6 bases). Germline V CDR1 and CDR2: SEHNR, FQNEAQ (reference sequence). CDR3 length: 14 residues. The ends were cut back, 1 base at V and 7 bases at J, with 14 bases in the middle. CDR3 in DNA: TGTGCCAGCAGCTTAGTAGCAGGGGTAAGGGAGCAGTACTTC. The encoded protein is CASSLVAGVREQYF. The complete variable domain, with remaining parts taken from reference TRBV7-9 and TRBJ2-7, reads DTGVSQNPRHKITKRGQNVTFRCDPISEHNRLYWYRQTLGQGPEFLTYFQNEAQLEKSRLLSDRFSAERPKGSFSTLEIQRTEQGDSAMYLCASSLVAGVREQYFGPGTRLTVT.

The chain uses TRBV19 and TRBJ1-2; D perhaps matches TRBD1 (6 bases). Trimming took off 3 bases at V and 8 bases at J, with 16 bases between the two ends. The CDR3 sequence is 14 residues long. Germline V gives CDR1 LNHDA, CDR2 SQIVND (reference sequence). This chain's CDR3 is CASSIDRPMGGYTF. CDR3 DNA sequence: TGTGCCAGTAGTATTGACAGGCCGATGGGCGGCTACACCTTC.

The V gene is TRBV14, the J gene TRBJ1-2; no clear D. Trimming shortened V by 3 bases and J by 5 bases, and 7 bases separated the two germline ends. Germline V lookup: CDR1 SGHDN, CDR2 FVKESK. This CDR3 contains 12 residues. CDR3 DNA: TGTGCCAGCAGCCATTCCGTTTATGGCTACACCTTC. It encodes CASSHSVYGYTF.

CDR3 sequence: CASSSTRLSYGYTF. The CDR3, as DNA: TGTGCCAGCAGTTCTACACGACTCTCTTATGGCTACACCTTC. The rearrangement links TRBV6-5 to TRBJ1-2; D is unclear. This CDR3 has 14 amino acids. Germline V gives CDR1 MNHEY, CDR2 SVGAGI. V was pared by 4 bases and J by 5 bases, with 14 bases between.

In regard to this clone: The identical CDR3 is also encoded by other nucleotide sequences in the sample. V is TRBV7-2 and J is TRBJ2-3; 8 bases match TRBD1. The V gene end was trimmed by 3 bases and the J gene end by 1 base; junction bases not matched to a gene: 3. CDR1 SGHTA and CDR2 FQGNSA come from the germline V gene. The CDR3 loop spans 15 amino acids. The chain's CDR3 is CASSFRGLGTDTQYF. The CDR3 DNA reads TGTGCCAGCAGCTTCAGGGGGCTGGGCACAGATACGCAGTATTTT.

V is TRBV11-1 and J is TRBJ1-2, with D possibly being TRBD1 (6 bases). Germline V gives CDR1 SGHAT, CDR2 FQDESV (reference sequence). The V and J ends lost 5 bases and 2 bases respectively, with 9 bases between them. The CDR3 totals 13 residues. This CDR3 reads CASSPQGNYGYTF. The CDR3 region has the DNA TGTGCCAGCAGCCCGCAGGGGAACTATGGCTACACCTTC.

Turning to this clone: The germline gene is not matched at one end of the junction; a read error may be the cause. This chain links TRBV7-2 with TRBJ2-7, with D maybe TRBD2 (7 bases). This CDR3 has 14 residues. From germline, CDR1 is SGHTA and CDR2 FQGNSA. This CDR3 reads CASTLGGGAYEQYF. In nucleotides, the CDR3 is TGTGCCAGCACCTTAGGAGGGGGGGCCTACGAGCAGTACTTC.

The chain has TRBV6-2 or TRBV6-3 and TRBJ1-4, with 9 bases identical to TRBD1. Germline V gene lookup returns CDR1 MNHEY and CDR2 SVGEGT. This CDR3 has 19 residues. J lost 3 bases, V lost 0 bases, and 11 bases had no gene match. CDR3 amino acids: CASSYSTGTGSIANEKLFF. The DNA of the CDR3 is TGTGCCAGCAGTTACTCGACGGGGACAGGGTCGATCGCTAATGAAAAACTGTTTTTT.

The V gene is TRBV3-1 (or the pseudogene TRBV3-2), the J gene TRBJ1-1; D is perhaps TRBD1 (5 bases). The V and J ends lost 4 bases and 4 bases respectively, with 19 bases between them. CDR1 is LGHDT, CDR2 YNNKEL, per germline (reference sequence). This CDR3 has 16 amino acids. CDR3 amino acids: CASSPQHDWGGTEAFF. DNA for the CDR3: TGTGCCAGCAGCCCCCAACACGATTGGGGGGGCACTGAAGCTTTCTTT.

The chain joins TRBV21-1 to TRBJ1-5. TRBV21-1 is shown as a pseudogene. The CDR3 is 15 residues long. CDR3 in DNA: TGTGCCAGCAGCAAAGGGGAGGGTAGCAATCAGCCCCAGCATTTT. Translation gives CASSKGEGSNQPQHF.

CDR3 in DNA: TGTGCCAGCAGCTTGCCGCGGACAGGGATTGTAGCTAATGAAAAACTGTTTTTT. Residues: CASSLPRTGIVANEKLFF. V is TRBV7-9 and J is TRBJ1-4, with TRBD1 identical over 8 bases. There are 18 residues in the CDR3. V gave up 3 bases and J gave up 3 bases; unmatched junction bases: 12. Germline CDR1 is SEHNR and CDR2 is FQNEAQ (reference sequence).

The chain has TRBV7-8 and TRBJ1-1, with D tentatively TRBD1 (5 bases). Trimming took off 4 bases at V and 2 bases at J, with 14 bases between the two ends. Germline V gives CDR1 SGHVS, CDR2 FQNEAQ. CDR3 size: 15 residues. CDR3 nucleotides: TGTGCCAGCAGCTCAGTGACAGAGACAAACACTGAAGCTTTCTTT. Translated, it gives CASSSVTETNTEAFF.

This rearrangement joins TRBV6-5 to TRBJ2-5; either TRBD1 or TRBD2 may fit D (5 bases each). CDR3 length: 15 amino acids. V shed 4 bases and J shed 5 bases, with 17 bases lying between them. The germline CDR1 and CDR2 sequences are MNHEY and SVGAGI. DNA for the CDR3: TGTGCCAGCAGTTCCGGGACGATGGGGATGGAGACCCAGTACTTC. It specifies CASSSGTMGMETQYF.

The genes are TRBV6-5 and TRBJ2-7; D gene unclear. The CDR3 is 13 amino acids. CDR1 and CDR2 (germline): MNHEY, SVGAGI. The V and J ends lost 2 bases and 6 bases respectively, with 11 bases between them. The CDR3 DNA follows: TGTGCCAGCAGTTACGGGGTGAGTGCCGAGCAGTACTTC. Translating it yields CASSYGVSAEQYF.